A selection of T cell receptor beta chains follows, all from one sample in a study of vaccination effects on CD4 cells after COVID-19. No antigen has been identified for these receptors. The repertoire was sequenced with immunoSEQ multiplex PCR; TCRdb's copy has only in-frame clones and lacks some. The table shows about 64,000 clones, with 70% to 85% occurring only once. Sample: CD4+ T cells from PBMCs cultured without peptide, taken before COVID-19 vaccination. The receptors derive from a human donor who had a prior SARS-CoV-2 infection. The CDR3 runs from the conserved cysteine through the conserved F or W. The order of the fields is CDR3 protein, CDR3 DNA, V gene, D gene, clone size, J gene. The D gene is left open where the match is weak. A clone size is listed for some rows: how often the clone was seen (once, few, many), or a class if it is expanded.

CSVFIAGVHGTFSYEQYF | TGCAGCGTATTCATAGCGGGAGTCCATGGGACGTTCTCCTACGAGCAGTACTTC | TRBV29-1 | TRBD2 | once | TRBJ2-7
CASSIDRLAGDTQYF | TGTGCCAGTAGTATAGATCGTCTAGCAGGAGATACGCAGTATTTT | TRBV19 | - | - | TRBJ2-3
CASSLNTATFKGYTF | TGTGCCAGCAGCTTAAACACCGCCACTTTTAAGGGCTACACCTTC | TRBV7-2 | - | - | TRBJ1-2
CASSLRLGLVSYEQYF | TGTGCCAGCAGCCTGCGATTGGGTTTGGTCTCCTACGAGCAGTACTTC | TRBV5-6 | - | - | TRBJ2-7
CASSYSANTQYF | TGTGCCAGCAGTTACTCGGCAAATACGCAGTATTTT | TRBV6-5 | - | - | TRBJ2-3
CASTTGTGNQPQHF | TGTGCCAGCACTACCGGGACGGGCAATCAGCCCCAGCATTTT | TRBV6-1 | - | - | TRBJ1-5
CASSLAWPASTDTQYF | TGCGCCAGCAGCTTGGCCTGGCCGGCGAGCACAGATACGCAGTATTTT | TRBV5-1 | - | - | TRBJ2-3
CASSLLGEQPQHF | TGTGCCAGCAGTTTATTAGGGGAGCAGCCCCAGCATTTT | TRBV12-3/TRBV12-4 | - | - | TRBJ1-5
CASSQGQLEKLFF | TGTGCCAGCAGTCAGGGACAGCTTGAAAAACTGTTTTTT | TRBV6-5 | TRBD1 | - | TRBJ1-4
CASSGMGSYSNQPQHF | TGTGCCAGCAGTGGAATGGGGAGTTATAGCAATCAGCCCCAGCATTTT | TRBV2 | - | - | TRBJ1-5